Presented here are 27 T cell receptor beta chains from one specimen sequenced in a study of CD4 and CD8 cells across lung adenocarcinoma regions. TCRdb passed the PCR reads through MiXCR, listing each CDR3 protein once. The sample includes 7,500 to 8,500 distinct CDR3 sequences, around 46% of them seen just once. What was sequenced was CD4+ T cells from the margin of a lung tumor. Source of these receptors: a male donor with lung adenocarcinoma. The CD4 and CD8 labels of this study may be unreliable.

The V and J genes are TRBV6-1 and TRBJ2-3; tentatively, D is TRBD1 (6 bases). V was cut by 7 bases and J by 2 bases, with 16 bases left in between. Per germline, CDR1 MNHNS and CDR2 SASEGT. The CDR3 covers 15 residues. The CDR3 DNA is TGTGCCAGCAACTCAGCCGGGACATACACAGATACGCAGTATTTT. Encoded protein: CASNSAGTYTDTQYF.

This rearrangement joins TRBV19 to TRBJ2-5; 9 bases line up with TRBD1. Per the germline V gene, CDR1 is LNHDA and CDR2 is SQIVND (reference sequence). Trimming at V came to 7 bases and at J to 5 bases, leaving 17 bases not matched to a gene. The CDR3 loop spans 17 amino acids. The CDR3 DNA reads TGTGCCAGTACCTCCTCCGTCACAGGGGGCCCGAGGGAGACCCAGTACTTC. Residues: CASTSSVTGGPRETQYF. Drawing the rest from reference TRBV19 and TRBJ2-5, the complete variable domain is DGGITQSPKYLFRKEGQNVTLSCEQNLNHDAMYWYRQDPGQGLRLIYYSQIVNDFQKGDIAEGYSVSREKKESFPLTVTSAQKNPTAFYLCASTSSVTGGPRETQYFGPGTRLLVL.

This clonotype occurred many times. The CDR3 protein is CASSHQYNEQFF. The CDR3 coding sequence is TGCGCCAGCAGCCACCAATACAATGAGCAGTTCTTC. The chain uses TRBV4-1 and TRBJ2-1; D is unresolved. The CDR3 contains 12 residues. Germline V gives CDR1 MGHRA, CDR2 YSYEKL. V was pared by 3 bases and J by 4 bases, with 4 bases between.

The V gene is TRBV11-2, the J gene TRBJ2-3; the D is unclear. Trimming cost V 0 bases and J 3 bases, with 7 bases left between them. The CDR3 covers 14 residues. The germline gives CDR1 SGHAT, CDR2 FQNNGV. The CDR3 is CASSLEWGTDTQYF. The CDR3 nucleotides read TGTGCCAGCAGCTTAGAGTGGGGAACAGATACGCAGTATTTT.

This clonotype was counted ten times or more. The rearrangement uses TRBV27 and TRBJ2-1; D not certain. Trimming pared 2 bases from V and 4 bases from J, leaving 6 bases between. CDR1 is MNHEY and CDR2 is SMNVEV in the germline V gene (reference sequence). The CDR3 has 13 residues. CDR3 bases: TGTGCCAGCAGTTTAGGCAGTTACAATGAGCAGTTCTTC. Its protein product is CASSLGSYNEQFF.

This clonotype was found many times. The rearrangement joins TRBV7-9 to TRBJ2-5, with 7 nucleotides matching TRBD1. Germline CDR1 and CDR2: SEHNR and FQNEAQ (reference sequence). J gave up 5 bases and V 5 bases, and 8 bases lay outside the gene matches. This CDR3 has 14 residues. The CDR3 DNA is TGTGCCAGCAGCCGAGGACAGGCGGAGGAGACCCAGTACTTC. This encodes CASSRGQAEETQYF.

J is TRBJ2-7 and V is TRBV20-1, with 8 bases identical to TRBD2. The closer fit of TRBJ2-5 to the DNA end suggests the J call may be wrong. CDR1 and CDR2 from the germline V gene are DFQATT and SNEGSKA (reference sequence). This CDR3 is built from 21 residues. In DNA form, the CDR3 reads TGCAGTGCTAGAGGGGCGGGGGGATGTATGAATTCGGAGTGCCAACAAGAGACCCAGTACTTC. Its translation is CSARGAGGCMNSECQQETQYF.

By share of the sample, this clonotype is medium-sized. The chain couples TRBV6-1 to TRBJ1-4; no reliable D call. The CDR3 spans 15 residues. Deletions cut 1 base from V and 4 bases from J, with 10 bases between. CDR1 and CDR2 (germline): MNHNS, SASEGT. The CDR3 spells CASSEGTVLNEKLFF. CDR3 sequence (DNA): TGTGCCAGCAGTGAAGGGACGGTGCTTAATGAAAAACTGTTTTTT.

This clonotype was observed at least ten times. The V and J genes are TRBV6-1 and TRBJ1-1, with a weak D call TRBD1 (5 bases). CDR1 is MNHNS, CDR2 SASEGT, per germline. The CDR3 is 17 amino acids. Trimming cost V 1 base and J 0 bases, with 15 bases left between them. CDR3 coding DNA: TGTGCCAGCAGTGAAGGTAGGGGCCGGATCATGAACACTGAAGCTTTCTTT. Its protein is CASSEGRGRIMNTEAFF.

This clonotype counts as medium-sized. The chain carries TRBV6-5 and TRBJ2-1; 7 bases agree with TRBD1. This CDR3 spans 14 amino acids. The junction had 14 bases not matched to a gene; V was cut back by 8 bases and J by 10 bases. Germline V gene data show CDR1 as MNHEY and CDR2 as SVGAGI. CDR3 residues: CASAHRGSTYEQFF. CDR3 nucleotides: TGTGCCAGCGCGCACAGGGGTTCTACCTACGAGCAGTTCTTC.

By share of the sample, this clonotype is large. The chain carries TRBV6-1 and TRBJ2-5; the D call may be TRBD1 or TRBD2 (7 bases each). The germline V gene encodes CDR1 MNHNS and CDR2 SASEGT. CDR3 length: 16 residues. The germline V and J ends were trimmed by 1 base and 2 bases, with 14 bases remaining between them. The DNA of the CDR3 is TGTGCCAGCAGTGAAGTTCCAGGGGGGGGACAAGAGACCCAGTACTTC. The encoded protein is CASSEVPGGGQETQYF.

Note on this clonotype: Mismatch with germline at one junction end may stem from a read error. The rearrangement links TRBV27 to TRBJ2-3; 12 nucleotides line up with TRBD2. CDR3 length: 19 amino acids. Germline V gene data show CDR1 as MNHEY and CDR2 as SMNVEV (reference sequence). CDR3 in DNA: TGTGCCAGCCGCCCTGGAGGACTAGCGGGGTCCAGGGCGAAAAATATGCAGTACTTT. It yields the protein CASRPGGLAGSRAKNMQYF.

This clonotype occurred many times. This could be a read error, since a much larger clone is one nucleotide away. The chain has TRBV6-1 and TRBJ2-1; D gene ambiguous. The CDR3 extends over 15 amino acids. The V end was cut by 1 base, the J end by 13 bases, with 20 bases between. Germline CDR1 is MNHNS and CDR2 is SASEGT. The CDR3 DNA follows: TGTGCCAGCAGTGAAGTAAGGAACGGCCAAGAGACCCAGTTCTTC. Protein: CASSEVRNGQETQFF.

This clonotype was recorded at least ten times. The genes are TRBV27 and TRBJ2-4, with TRBD1 matching 7 bases. Germline V lookup: CDR1 MNHEY, CDR2 SMNVEV (reference sequence). V was pared by 5 bases and J by 1 base, with 5 bases of the junction left unmatched. This CDR3 is built from 15 residues. The CDR3 reads CASSILQGAKNIQYF. The CDR3 nucleotides are TGTGCCAGCAGTATCCTACAGGGGGCCAAAAACATTCAGTACTTC.

This chain joins TRBV6-1 and TRBJ2-2; TRBD2 is a possible D gene (5 bases). With the DNA end fitting TRBJ2-3 better, the J assignment may be wrong. Germline assignment: CDR1 MNHNS and CDR2 SASEGT. This CDR3 comprises 15 residues. The CDR3 DNA follows: TGTGCCAGCAGTGGAATCGGATTGAACACCGGGAAGCAGTATTTT. Translation gives CASSGIGLNTGKQYF.

This clonotype was observed a handful of times. Written as DNA, the CDR3 is TGTGCCAGCCGGGGGGGCAGCAACCCTAATCAGCCCCAGCATTTT. This sequence encodes CASRGGSNPNQPQHF. This sequence joins TRBV12-3 or TRBV12-4 and TRBJ1-5, with D maybe TRBD1 (6 bases). V was clipped by 8 bases and J by 4 bases, with 18 bases between them. The CDR3 sequence is 15 residues long.

Relative to its sample, this clonotype is medium-sized. The chain combines TRBV6-1 with TRBJ1-2; 9 positions match TRBD1. V was pared by 1 base and J by 4 bases, with 1 base of the junction left unmatched. Germline CDR1 is MNHNS and CDR2 is SASEGT. The CDR3 length is 14 residues. The CDR3 bases are TGTGCCAGCAGTGAAGTGGACAGGGGCTATGGCTACACCTTC. This gives the protein CASSEVDRGYGYTF.

The table lists this clonotype with many counts. The chain carries TRBV6-5 and TRBJ2-1, with D possibly being TRBD1 (5 bases). Gene TRBJ2-7 matches the end of the DNA better, so the J call may be wrong. The germline V gene encodes CDR1 MNHEY and CDR2 SVGAGI. The CDR3 covers 15 residues. CDR3: CASSYVRGAYNEQYF. CDR3 coding DNA: TGTGCCAGCAGTTACGTCCGTGGGGCCTACAATGAGCAGTACTTC.

To note about this clonotype: The germline gene is not matched at one end of the junction; a read error may be the cause. The V and J genes are TRBV27 and TRBJ2-2; either TRBD1 or TRBD2 may supply D (5 bases each). CDR3 length: 13 residues. Germline V gives CDR1 MNHEY, CDR2 SMNVEV (reference sequence). The CDR3 nucleotides are TGTGCCCTCAGAGGGGCAGGCACCGGGGAGCTGTATTTT. Its translation is CALRGAGTGELYF.

This chain uses TRBV27 with TRBJ2-5; tentative D call: TRBD2 (7 bases). V lost 5 bases, J lost 2 bases, and 27 bases lay in between. Per germline, CDR1 MNHEY and CDR2 SMNVEV (reference sequence). The CDR3 totals 19 residues. The CDR3 here is CASSLFARGILGAQETQYF. The CDR3 nucleotides are TGTGCCAGCAGTCTCTTTGCGCGGGGGATCCTGGGGGCACAAGAGACCCAGTACTTC.

This clonotype counts as medium-sized. The V and J genes are TRBV6-5 and TRBJ2-1, with unresolved D. The DNA end is more similar to TRBJ2-7, so the J call may be wrong. CDR3 length: 13 residues. CDR1 is MNHEY, CDR2 SVGAGI, per germline. This CDR3 is CASSYSRTAEQYF. The CDR3 DNA reads as TGTGCCAGCAGTTACTCTAGGACGGCGGAGCAGTACTTC.

This chain joins TRBV6-1 and TRBJ2-7; 9 bases align to TRBD1. V was pared by 7 bases and J by 5 bases, with 9 bases of the junction left unmatched. CDR3 length: 14 amino acids. Germline CDR1 MNHNS, CDR2 SASEGT. CDR3 loop: CASTDRDRVHEQYF. The CDR3 DNA reads as TGTGCCAGCACCGACAGGGACAGGGTTCACGAGCAGTACTTC.

This clonotype was seen many times. The genes are TRBV6-1 and TRBJ2-3, with TRBD2 identical over 7 bases. The CDR3 has 12 amino acids. V lost 4 bases, J lost 7 bases, and 2 bases stayed unmatched. Germline V gene data show CDR1 as MNHNS and CDR2 as SASEGT. This chain's CDR3 is CASSAGLNTQYF. In nucleotides, the CDR3 is TGTGCCAGCAGTGCGGGACTAAATACGCAGTATTTT.

This clonotype was detected a few times. The V gene is TRBV7-6, the J gene TRBJ2-1; 7 bases align to TRBD2. The CDR3 has 15 amino acids. The V segment lost 1 base and the J segment 13 bases; nucleotides outside the gene matches: 13. CDR1 is SGHVS, CDR2 FNYEAQ, per germline. The CDR3 reads CASSLVGGEQETQFF. The CDR3 nucleotides are TGTGCCAGCAGCTTAGTGGGGGGGGAGCAAGAGACCCAGTTCTTC.

This clonotype was found many times. The chain recombines TRBV24-1 with TRBJ2-1; maybe TRBD2 (6 bases). This CDR3 has 15 residues. The ends were cut back, 2 bases at V and 7 bases at J, with 14 bases in the middle. Germline V gene sequence: CDR1 KGHDR, CDR2 SFDVKD. The CDR3 nucleotides read TGTGCCACCAGTGATTGGGCAGGAGGGGTAAATGAGCAGTTCTTC. Encoded protein: CATSDWAGGVNEQFF.

The V call is TRBV10-1, the J call TRBJ2-5, with a weak D call TRBD1 (5 bases). The CDR3 length is 16 residues. Germline V gene lookup returns CDR1 WNHNN and CDR2 SYGVQD (reference sequence). V was shortened by 0 bases and J by 1 base, with 12 bases between the two germline ends. CDR3 sequence: CASSESKGSRQETQYF. The DNA of the CDR3 is TGCGCCAGCAGTGAGTCGAAGGGGTCCCGCCAAGAGACCCAGTACTTC.

This clonotype has just a few counts. The chain has TRBV5-1 and TRBJ2-1; D may be TRBD2 (6 bases). CDR1 is SGHRS, CDR2 YFSETQ, per germline. There are 15 residues in the CDR3. V was pared by 0 bases and J by 5 bases, with 12 bases between. This CDR3 reads CASSLAGVDNNEQFF. DNA for the CDR3: TGCGCCAGCAGCTTGGCGGGAGTAGACAACAATGAGCAGTTCTTC.